This T cell receptor beta chain was captured by sequencing in a study of blood T cell repertoires in COVID-19. Germline V gene lookup returns CDR1 LGHNA and CDR2 YSLEER. Trimming removed 1 base at V and 8 bases at J, with 15 bases between. CDR3 length: 15 residues. Produced via immunoSEQ multiplex PCR; TCRdb's table is partial and in-frame only. The table lists hundreds of thousands of clones, about nine tenths of them singletons. The chain uses TRBV4-3 and TRBJ2-4; D possibly corresponds to TRBD2 (6 bases). Material for sequencing was PBMCs or T cells enriched from blood (not recorded which). This TCR was sampled from a woman aged 40 to 55 who had recovered from COVID-19. The chain's CDR3 is CASSQGQVGGDIQYF. In DNA form, the CDR3 reads TGCGCCAGCAGCCAAGGGCAGGTAGGAGGGGACATTCAGTACTTC.